Presented here are 5 T cell receptor beta chains from one specimen sequenced in a study of OX40 agonist ivuxolimab in advanced cancers. Produced via immunoSEQ multiplex PCR; TCRdb's table is partial and in-frame only. This table holds 75,000 to 90,000 clones, 85% found once. This sample comprised CD4+ or CD8+ T cells sorted from blood, obtained in a trial of the OX40 agonist ivuxolimab. Receptors originate from an adult with an advanced solid tumor such as melanoma, head and neck, liver or kidney cancer.

This chain links TRBV5-1 with TRBJ2-3, with D unclear. The germline V gene has CDR1 SGHRS and CDR2 YFSETQ. V lost 0 bases and J lost 2, with 7 bases in between. The CDR3 has 14 amino acids. CDR3 nucleotides: TGCGCCAGCAGCTTGGCACCGGTCACAGATACGCAGTATTTT. This sequence encodes CASSLAPVTDTQYF.

This chain links TRBV5-4 with TRBJ1-3; TRBD1 aligns across 8 bases. Germline V gene lookup returns CDR1 SGHNT and CDR2 YYREEE (reference sequence). Trimming removed 4 bases from V and 0 bases from J; junction bases left unmatched: 12. This CDR3 has 18 residues. The CDR3 protein is CASSLGVQGVNSGNTIYF. CDR3 in DNA: TGTGCCAGCAGCCTAGGGGTACAGGGGGTAAACTCTGGAAACACCATATATTTT.

The V gene is TRBV28, the J gene TRBJ1-6, with D possibly matching TRBD1 (5 bases). The V end was cut by 8 bases, the J end by 8 bases, with 19 bases between. There are 15 residues in the CDR3. Germline V gene lookup returns CDR1 MDHEN and CDR2 SYDVKM. CDR3 nucleotide sequence: TGTGCCAGCCTACCGAGGGGTCTTGGTTATTCACCCCTCCACTTT. Encoded protein: CASLPRGLGYSPLHF.

The chain uses TRBV7-2 and TRBJ2-5; TRBD2 matches 16 bases. With 5 bases clipped from V and 4 bases from J, the junction kept 4 bases outside the gene matches. CDR1 and CDR2 from the germline V gene are SGHTA and FQGNSA. This CDR3 has 16 amino acids. This CDR3 is CASSPGTSGGAETQYF. CDR3 DNA: TGTGCCAGCAGCCCGGGGACTAGCGGGGGGGCAGAGACCCAGTACTTC.

The genes are TRBV28 and TRBJ1-5; TRBD1 might be the D (5 bases). Germline lookup yields CDR1 MDHEN and CDR2 SYDVKM. The V end lost 5 bases, the J end lost 5 bases, and 16 bases lay between the germline ends. The CDR3 sequence is 15 residues long. CDR3 DNA sequence: TGTGCCAGCAGTCCTCGGTCAGGGTACGATCAGCCCCAGCATTTT. This sequence encodes CASSPRSGYDQPQHF.